This T cell receptor (beta chain) emerged from a study of blood T cell repertoires in COVID-19. Under the authors' procedure: Quantification of nucleated cells was approximated via reference gene primer amplification. Some clones are missing from TCRdb's copy, which holds only in-frame ones; the method was immunoSEQ multiplex PCR. That table supplies the V and J calls and clone size; D and trimming were determined from the DNA. The sample yields around 18,000 clones, around 77% seen once. The sample taken for sequencing was peripheral blood. The receptor was derived from a man between 65 and 85 years old with COVID-19, enrolled during active disease.

The DNA for the CDR3 is TGTGCCAGTAGTCCGGGACAGAATCAGCCCCAGCATTTT. Its translation: CASSPGQNQPQHF. V is TRBV19 and J is TRBJ1-5; 7 bases match TRBD1. The germline V gene has CDR1 LNHDA and CDR2 SQIVND (reference sequence). The CDR3 extends over 13 amino acids. Germline trimming cut 5 bases from V and 4 bases from J; bases unmatched to any gene: 2.